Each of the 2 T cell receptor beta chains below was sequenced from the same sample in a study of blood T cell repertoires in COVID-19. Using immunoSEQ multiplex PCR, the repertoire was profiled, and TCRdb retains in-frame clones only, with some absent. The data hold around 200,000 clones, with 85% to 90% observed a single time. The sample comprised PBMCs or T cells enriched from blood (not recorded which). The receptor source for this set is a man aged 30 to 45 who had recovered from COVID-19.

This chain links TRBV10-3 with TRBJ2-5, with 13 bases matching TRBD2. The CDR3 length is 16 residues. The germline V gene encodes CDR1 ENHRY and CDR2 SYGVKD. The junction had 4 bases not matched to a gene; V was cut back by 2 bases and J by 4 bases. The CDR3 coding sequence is TGTGCCATCAGTGAGCCACTAGCGGGAGGGCGAGAGACCCAGTACTTC. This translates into CAISEPLAGGRETQYF.

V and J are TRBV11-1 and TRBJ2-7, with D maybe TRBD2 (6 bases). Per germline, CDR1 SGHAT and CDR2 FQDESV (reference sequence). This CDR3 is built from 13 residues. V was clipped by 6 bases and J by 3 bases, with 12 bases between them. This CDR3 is CASSRGLFYEQYF. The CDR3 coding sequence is TGTGCCAGCAGTCGCGGACTATTCTACGAGCAGTACTTC.